This TCR beta chain was retrieved from a study of T cells in Graves' hyperthyroidism and ophthalmopathy. TCR beta CDR3 regions were amplified from RNA. TCR CDR3 regions were first amplified by RT-PCR with HTBI primers. TCRdb re-called the multiplex PCR reads through MiXCR, storing one row per CDR3 protein. The sample has 370,000 or so distinct CDR3 sequences; roughly 25% are singletons. Many counts were recorded for this clonotype. The CDR3 loop spans 15 amino acids. V trimming: 3 bases; J trimming: 2 bases; junction bases outside the gene matches: 5. Patients with uncontrolled infections, other autoimmune diseases, pregnancy or lactation were excluded. Using 10 ml of fresh peripheral blood, PBMCs were prepared.

The source is a man aged 45-65 years with Graves' hyperthyroidism. Sequenced sample: blood. The J gene is TRBJ2-7, the V gene TRBV12-3 or TRBV12-4; 9 positions agree with TRBD2. The CDR3, as DNA: TGTGCCAGCAGTTTGGGGTCTAGCGGGACCTACGAGCAGTACTTC. It encodes CASSLGSSGTYEQYF.